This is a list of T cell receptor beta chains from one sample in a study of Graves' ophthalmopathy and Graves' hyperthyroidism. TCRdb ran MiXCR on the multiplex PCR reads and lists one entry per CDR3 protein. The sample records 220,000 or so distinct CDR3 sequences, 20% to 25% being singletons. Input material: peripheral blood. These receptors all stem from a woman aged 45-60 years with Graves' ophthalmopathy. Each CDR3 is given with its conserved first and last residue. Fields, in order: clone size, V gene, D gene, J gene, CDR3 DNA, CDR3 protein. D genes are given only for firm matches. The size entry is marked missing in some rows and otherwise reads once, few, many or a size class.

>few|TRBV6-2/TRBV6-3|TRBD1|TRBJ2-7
TGTGCCAGCAGAGACGGACAGGGGTCCGGAGACGAGCAGTACTTC
CASRDGQGSGDEQYF
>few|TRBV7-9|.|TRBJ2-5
TGTGCCAGCAGCTTACCGAGGGGAGTTCAGGAGACCCAGTACTTC
CASSLPRGVQETQYF
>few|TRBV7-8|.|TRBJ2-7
TGTGCCAGCAGCTTAGAACAGGGCCCCTGCGAGCAGTACTTC
CASSLEQGPCEQYF
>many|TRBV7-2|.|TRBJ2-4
TGTGCCAGCACGGGGAGGGGGTACAAAAACATTCAGTACTTC
CASTGRGYKNIQYF
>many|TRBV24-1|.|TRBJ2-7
TGTGCCACCTGGCAAAACGGATCCTACGAGCAGTACTTC
CATWQNGSYEQYF
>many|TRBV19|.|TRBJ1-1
TGTGCCAGTAGTAGCAGGGGCGCGGTCGGAGCTTTCTTT
CASSSRGAVGAFF
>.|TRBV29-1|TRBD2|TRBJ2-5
TGCAGCGTGAGGGGGACTAGCGGGATAGAGACCCAGTACTTC
CSVRGTSGIETQYF
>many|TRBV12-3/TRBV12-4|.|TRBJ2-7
TGTGCCAGCAGTTTAGCGGAACAATCCTACGAGCAGTACTTC
CASSLAEQSYEQYF
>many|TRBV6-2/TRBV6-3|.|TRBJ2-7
TGTGCCAGCAGCGCTAGTTACCACGAGCAGTACTTC
CASSASYHEQYF
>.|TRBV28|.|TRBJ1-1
TGTGCCAGCAGCACCTCCGGGACGGGGAACACTGAAGCTTTCTTT
CASSTSGTGNTEAFF
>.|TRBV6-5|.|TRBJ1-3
TGTGCCAGCAGTTACGTGGTGCGGGGCAGGGGTGGAAACACCATATATTTT
CASSYVVRGRGGNTIYF
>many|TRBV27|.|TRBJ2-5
TGTGCCAGCAGTTTTCGTCGGAGGGCCGGGGAGACCCAGTACTTC
CASSFRRRAGETQYF
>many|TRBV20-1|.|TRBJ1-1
TGCAGTGCTAGAGATACAGGAACAACTGAAGCTTTCTTT
CSARDTGTTEAFF
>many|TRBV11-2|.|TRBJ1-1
TGTGCCAGCAGCCCCCACTCTACGGGCACTGAAGCTTTCTTT
CASSPHSTGTEAFF
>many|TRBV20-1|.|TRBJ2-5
TGCAGTGCTAGAGAGTTAGGAAGTCCGGGGACCCAGTACTTC
CSARELGSPGTQYF
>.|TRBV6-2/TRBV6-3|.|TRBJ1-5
TGTGCCAGCAGTACAACGAATTTCAATCAGCCCCAGCATTTT
CASSTTNFNQPQHF
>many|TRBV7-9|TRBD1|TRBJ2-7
TGTGCCAGCAGCCGATTTACAGGGGATCAGGAGCAGTACTTC
CASSRFTGDQEQYF
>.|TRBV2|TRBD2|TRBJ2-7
TGTGCCAGCAGTGAAGTTCGGACTAGCGGGAGGTTC
CASSEVRTSGRF
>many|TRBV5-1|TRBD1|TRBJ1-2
TGCGCCAGCAGCGCCCCCGGGACAGGGACTCCGTATGGCTACACCTTC
CASSAPGTGTPYGYTF
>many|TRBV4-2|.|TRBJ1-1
TGTGCCAGCAGCCAAGTTGGCTGGATGAACACTGAAGCTTTCTTT
CASSQVGWMNTEAFF
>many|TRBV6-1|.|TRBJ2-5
TGTGCCAGCAGGCCTCTCCCCCGAGAGACCCAGTACTTC
CASRPLPRETQYF
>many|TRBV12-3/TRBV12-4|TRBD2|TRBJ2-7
TGTGCCAGCAGTTTAGGGGGACTAGCAGTCGAGCAGTACTTC
CASSLGGLAVEQYF
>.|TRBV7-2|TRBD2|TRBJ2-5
TGTGCCAGCAGCACTACGGGACTAGCCGAGACCCAGTACTTC
CASSTTGLAETQYF
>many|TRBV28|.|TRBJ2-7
TGTGCCAGCGGATGGGGCGGCCGCGAGCAGTACTTC
CASGWGGREQYF
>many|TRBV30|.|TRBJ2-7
TGTGCCTGGATCCCAGGGGGGTACTTGGGCGAGCAGTACTTC
CAWIPGGYLGEQYF
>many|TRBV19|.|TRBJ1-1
TGTGCCAGTATTCGTGACGGATGGAACACTGAAGCTTTCTTT
CASIRDGWNTEAFF
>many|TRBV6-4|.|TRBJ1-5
TGTGCCAGCAGTGACTACCGGGCGGAGCAGCCCCAGCATTTT
CASSDYRAEQPQHF
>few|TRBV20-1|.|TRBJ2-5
TGCAGTCGGGCTAACGGGCTACAAGAGACCCAGTACTTC
CSRANGLQETQYF
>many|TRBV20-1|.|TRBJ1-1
TGCAGTGCTCATGGACTGGTTGGGGTTTTCTTT
CSAHGLVGVFF
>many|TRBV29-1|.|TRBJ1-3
TGCAGCGTCAAGACAGGAGAAGGAAACACCATATATTTT
CSVKTGEGNTIYF
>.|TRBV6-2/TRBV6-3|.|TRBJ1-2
TGTGCCAGCAGACGCGACAGGCGGTATGGCTACACCTTC
CASRRDRRYGYTF
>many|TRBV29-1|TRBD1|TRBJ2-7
TGCAGCGTGATTCGGGACAGCTACGAGCAGTACTTC
CSVIRDSYEQYF
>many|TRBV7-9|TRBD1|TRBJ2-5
TGTGCCAGCAGCCCGGGACAGGCTACCCAAGAGACCCAGTACTTC
CASSPGQATQETQYF
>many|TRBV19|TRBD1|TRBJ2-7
TGTGCCAGTAGTCTTGGGGGACAGCTCCGCTACGAGCAGTACTTC
CASSLGGQLRYEQYF
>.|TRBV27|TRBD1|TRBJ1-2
TGTGCCAGCAGACGCGACAGGGCTAACTATGGCTACACCTTC
CASRRDRANYGYTF
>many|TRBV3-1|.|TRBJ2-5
TGTGCCAGCAGCCAAGGCGGGATTGTGGAGACCCAGTACTTC
CASSQGGIVETQYF
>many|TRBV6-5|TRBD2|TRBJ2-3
TGTGCCAGCCTACAGCGGGGATACACACATACGCAGTATTTT
CASLQRGYTHTQYF
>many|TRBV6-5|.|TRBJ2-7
TGTGCCAGCAGTTACGACAGAGCCAGCTCCTACGAGCAGTACTTC
CASSYDRASSYEQYF
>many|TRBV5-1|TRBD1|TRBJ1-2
TGCGCCAGCAGCTTGGACAGGGGGCAAGACTATGGCTACACCTTC
CASSLDRGQDYGYTF
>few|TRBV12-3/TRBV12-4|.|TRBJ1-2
TGTGCCAGCAGTCCTGTACAGGGCCGCCACGGCTACATCTTC
CASSPVQGRHGYIF
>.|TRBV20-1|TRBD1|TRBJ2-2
TGCAGTGCTAGACGAACCGGGACAGGGACCACCGGGGAGCTGTTTTTT
CSARRTGTGTTGELFF
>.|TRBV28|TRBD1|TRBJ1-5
TGTGCCAGCAGTTTATCGGGACAGGGTGGGAATCAGCCCCAGCATTTT
CASSLSGQGGNQPQHF